The 18 T cell receptor beta chains listed next were all sequenced from one sample in a study of T cell changes during pregnancy in multiple sclerosis. Repertoires were generated with immunoSEQ multiplex PCR, while TCRdb's copy carries only in-frame clones and drops some. The sample comprises 20,000 to 25,000 clones, more than 75% of which are singletons, and about 13% rests with the top ten. The starting material was CD8+ T cells from peripheral blood mononuclear cells, obtained in the first trimester of pregnancy. These receptors were obtained from a female donor in good health, enrolled as a control in a pregnancy study.

V gene TRBV6-6 combines with J gene TRBJ2-1; 8 nucleotides line up with TRBD1. Trimming took 0 bases from V and 8 from J; bases not matched to a gene: 6. The CDR3 extends over 15 amino acids. In germline, CDR1 is MNHNY, CDR2 SVGAGI (reference sequence). As DNA, the CDR3 is TGTGCCAGCAGTTACTCGGGGACAGGTAGGGATGAGCAGTTCTTC. Protein sequence: CASSYSGTGRDEQFF.

This clone was detected a few times. V and J are TRBV7-9 and TRBJ1-2, with D possibly TRBD1 on 6 matching bases. Germline V gene lookup returns CDR1 SEHNR and CDR2 FQNEAQ (reference sequence). V was pared by 5 bases and J by 5 bases, with 12 bases between. This CDR3 is 13 amino acids long. CDR3 DNA sequence: TGTGCCAGCAGCCCCGGACAGATTTATGGCTACACCTTC. Translated, it gives CASSPGQIYGYTF.

The chain couples TRBV5-4 to TRBJ1-1; D is possibly TRBD1 (5 bases). Germline CDR1 reads SGHNT; CDR2 reads YYREEE (reference sequence). This CDR3 region has 16 residues. Between the trimmed V and J ends, which lost 4 bases and 0 bases, there was a span of 16 bases. The CDR3 DNA sequence: TGTGCCAGCAGCCTTGGGGGGGAGGAGTTGAACACTGAAGCTTTCTTT. Its protein is CASSLGGEELNTEAFF.

By its share, this clone is medium-sized. This chain links TRBV6-4 with TRBJ2-3; 7 bases line up with TRBD2. J gave up 1 base and V 2 bases, and 0 bases lay outside the gene matches. The CDR3 consists of 14 residues. Germline V CDR1 and CDR2: MRHNA, SNTAGT. This CDR3 is CASSDAGGTDTQYF. The CDR3 DNA follows: TGTGCCAGCAGTGACGCGGGGGGCACAGATACGCAGTATTTT.

This clone has at least ten counts. V is TRBV6-4 and J is TRBJ2-1; D remains ambiguous. V shed 3 bases and J shed 4 bases, with 7 bases lying between them. This CDR3 region has 13 residues. Germline V gene data show CDR1 as MRHNA and CDR2 as SNTAGT. The CDR3 is CASSEESYNEQFF. The CDR3 DNA follows: TGTGCCAGCAGTGAGGAGAGTTACAATGAGCAGTTCTTC.

V gene TRBV2 combines with J gene TRBJ2-7; unclear D gene. The CDR3 is 13 amino acids. The germline V gene has CDR1 SNHLY and CDR2 FYNNEI. The V end was cut by 1 base, the J end by 4 bases, with 8 bases between. The CDR3 reads CASSEGHSYEQYF. The CDR3 nucleotides read TGTGCCAGCAGTGAAGGGCACAGTTACGAGCAGTACTTC.

The chain is built from TRBV7-8 and TRBJ2-1; 7 positions agree with TRBD2. The trim removed 5 bases at V and 9 bases at J, leaving 4 bases unmatched. The CDR3 spans 12 residues. Germline V gives CDR1 SGHVS, CDR2 FQNEAQ. CDR3 sequence: CASSPTSFEQFF. As DNA, the CDR3 is TGTGCCAGCAGCCCGACTAGCTTTGAGCAGTTCTTC.

The genes are TRBV19 and TRBJ1-4; 11 positions match TRBD1. Germline-derived CDR1 and CDR2 are LNHDA and SQIVND (reference sequence). The V segment lost 4 bases and the J segment 6 bases; nucleotides outside the gene matches: 13. The CDR3 consists of 18 residues. The DNA of the CDR3 is TGTGCCAGTAGTAGTTCCGGGACAGGGGGATTTATGGATGAAAAACTGTTTTTT. It encodes CASSSSGTGGFMDEKLFF. Variable domain in full (rest from reference TRBV19 and TRBJ1-4): DGGITQSPKYLFRKEGQNVTLSCEQNLNHDAMYWYRQDPGQGLRLIYYSQIVNDFQKGDIAEGYSVSREKKESFPLTVTSAQKNPTAFYLCASSSSGTGGFMDEKLFFGSGTQLSVL.

The rearrangement links TRBV6-1 to TRBJ2-5, with 9 positions matching TRBD1. The junction had 13 bases not matched to a gene; V was cut back by 6 bases and J by 11 bases. The CDR3 has 14 residues. Per germline, CDR1 MNHNS and CDR2 SASEGT. In DNA, the CDR3 is TGTGCCAGCAGGCTACAGGGGGCCGGTCGGGAGCAGTACTTC. This translates into CASRLQGAGREQYF.

This clone turned up a few times. The genes are TRBV28 and TRBJ1-5, with 7 positions matching TRBD1. CDR1 and CDR2 from the germline V gene are MDHEN and SYDVKM. The CDR3 length is 14 residues. V shed 6 bases, J shed 6 bases, and the junction held 8 bases outside the gene matches. CDR3 bases: TGTGCCAGCAGCCCACCAGGGGACAGTCAGCCCCAGCATTTT. It translates to CASSPPGDSQPQHF.

V and J are TRBV5-1 and TRBJ2-3, with 7 bases matching TRBD2. Germline CDR1 and CDR2: SGHRS and YFSETQ. J gave up 1 base and V 0 bases, and 5 bases lay outside the gene matches. The CDR3 has 16 residues. The CDR3 DNA sequence: TGCGCCAGCAGCTTGGCCGAACGGGGGGGCACAGATACGCAGTATTTT. Translated, it gives CASSLAERGGTDTQYF.

This clone turned up a few times. This chain connects TRBV2 to TRBJ2-7, with TRBD1 matching 7 bases. With 8 bases clipped from V and 1 base from J, the junction kept 8 bases outside the gene matches. This CDR3 is built from 14 residues. Per germline, CDR1 SNHLY and CDR2 FYNNEI. The CDR3, as DNA: TGTGCCAGCGACAGAGGGGGACAGTCCTACGAGCAGTACTTC. Its protein is CASDRGGQSYEQYF.

The rearrangement links TRBV5-4 to TRBJ2-7; TRBD2 agrees at 9 bases. The CDR3 is 17 residues long. Germline V gene lookup returns CDR1 SGHNT and CDR2 YYREEE (reference sequence). V lost 3 bases and J lost 2; bases outside the gene matches: 12. The DNA for the CDR3 is TGTGCCAGCAGCTCCCCCGATAGACTAGCGGAGACCTACGAGCAGTACTTC. It encodes CASSSPDRLAETYEQYF.

The DNA of the CDR3 is TGTGCCAGCAGTTTCACAGGGGCGAACTATGGCTACACCTTC. Amino acids: CASSFTGANYGYTF. The chain carries TRBV27 and TRBJ1-2, with TRBD1 identical over 7 bases. Trimming took 3 bases from V and 2 from J; bases not matched to a gene: 3. The CDR3 is 14 residues long. From germline, CDR1 is MNHEY and CDR2 SMNVEV (reference sequence).

The chain is built from TRBV11-2 and TRBJ2-3, with a tentative D call TRBD1 (6 bases). CDR3 length: 14 residues. V lost 0 bases and J lost 5, with 9 bases in between. The germline V gene has CDR1 SGHAT and CDR2 FQNNGV. CDR3 in amino acids: CASSLEGAGDTQYF. For the CDR3, the DNA is TGTGCCAGCAGCTTAGAGGGGGCAGGAGATACGCAGTATTTT.

The genes are TRBV9 and TRBJ2-2; 8 nucleotides align to TRBD2. CDR1 and CDR2 from the germline V gene are SGDLS and YYNGEE. The junction had 10 bases not matched to a gene; V was cut back by 2 bases and J by 4 bases. This CDR3 has 17 residues. Here the CDR3 reads CASSVSSGIAITGELFF. Written as DNA, the CDR3 is TGTGCCAGCAGCGTTAGTAGCGGGATTGCTATCACCGGGGAGCTGTTTTTT.

The V and J genes are TRBV12-5 and TRBJ2-1; TRBD1 is a possible D gene (5 bases). V gave up 0 bases and J gave up 2 bases, with 8 bases separating them. The CDR3 runs 15 residues. Germline values: CDR1 LGHNT, CDR2 FRNRAP. CDR3 nucleotides: TGTGCTAGTGGTTTGGTAGTGGGGCCCTACAATGAGCAGTTCTTC. Amino acids: CASGLVVGPYNEQFF.

In this sample, this clone turned up once. The J gene is TRBJ1-1, the V gene TRBV29-1, with 9 bases identical to TRBD1. CDR1 and CDR2 (germline): SQVTM, ANQGSEA. This CDR3 is built from 13 residues. The V gene end was trimmed by 2 bases and the J gene end by 5 bases; junction bases not matched to a gene: 3. The CDR3 DNA follows: TGCAGCGTTGAAACGGGACAGGGAACTGAAGCTTTCTTT. Amino acid sequence: CSVETGQGTEAFF.